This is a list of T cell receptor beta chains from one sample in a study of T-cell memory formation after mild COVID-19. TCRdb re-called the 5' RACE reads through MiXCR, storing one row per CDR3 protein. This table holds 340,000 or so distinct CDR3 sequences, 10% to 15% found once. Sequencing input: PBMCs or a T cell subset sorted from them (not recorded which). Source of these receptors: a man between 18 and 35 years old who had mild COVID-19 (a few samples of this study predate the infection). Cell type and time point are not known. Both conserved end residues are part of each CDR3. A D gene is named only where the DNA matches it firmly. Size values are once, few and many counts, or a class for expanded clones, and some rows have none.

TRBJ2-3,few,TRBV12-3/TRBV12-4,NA,CASSFEGLSTDTQYF,TGTGCCAGCAGTTTCGAAGGGCTCAGCACAGATACGCAGTATTTT
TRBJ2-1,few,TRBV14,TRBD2,CASSQDALAGYNEQFF,TGTGCCAGCAGCCAAGATGCACTAGCGGGGTACAATGAGCAGTTCTTC
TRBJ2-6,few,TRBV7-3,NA,CASSFGGLPSGANVLTF,TGTGCCAGCAGCTTCGGGGGCTTGCCGTCTGGGGCCAACGTCCTGACTTTC
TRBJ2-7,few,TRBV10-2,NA,CASSETTGTNGGYEQYF,TGCGCCAGCAGTGAGACGACCGGGACAAATGGAGGCTACGAGCAGTACTTC
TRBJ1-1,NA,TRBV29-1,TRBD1,CSVVDRGDTEAFF,TGCAGCGTGGTGGACAGGGGAGACACTGAAGCTTTCTTT
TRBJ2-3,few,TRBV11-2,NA,CASSQRGGDSYSNTQYF,TGTGCCAGCAGCCAGAGGGGGGGGGACTCGTATAGCAATACGCAGTATTTT
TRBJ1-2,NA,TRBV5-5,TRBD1,CASRSDRVGYGYTF,TGTGCCAGCAGATCGGACAGGGTCGGCTATGGCTACACCTTC
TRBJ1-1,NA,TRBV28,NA,CASSLFISEAFF,TGTGCCAGCAGTTTGTTTATTTCTGAAGCTTTCTTT
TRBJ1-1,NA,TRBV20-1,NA,CSARDSRILVAFF,TGCAGTGCTAGAGATAGCCGGATTTTAGTAGCTTTCTTT
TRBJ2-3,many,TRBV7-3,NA,CASSLTDGGADTQYF,TGTGCCAGCAGCTTGACCGATGGGGGGGCGGATACGCAGTATTTT
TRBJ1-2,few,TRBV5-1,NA,CASSLAQGGDYGYTF,TGCGCCAGCAGCTTGGCCCAGGGCGGGGACTATGGCTACACCTTC
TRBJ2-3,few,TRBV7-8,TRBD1,CASTHRGVLSRTQYF,TGTGCCAGCACCCACAGGGGGGTATTATCCCGTACGCAGTATTTT
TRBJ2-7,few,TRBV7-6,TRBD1,CASSRDRSSYEQYF,TGTGCCAGCAGCAGGGACAGATCTTCTTACGAGCAGTACTTC
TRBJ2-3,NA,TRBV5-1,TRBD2,CASSPLERGAFTDTQYF,TGCGCCAGCAGCCCCTTGGAGCGGGGGGCCTTCACAGATACGCAGTATTTT
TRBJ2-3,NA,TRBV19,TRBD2,CASTPGLAGADKQYF,TGTGCCAGTACCCCGGGACTAGCGGGAGCAGATAAGCAGTATTTT
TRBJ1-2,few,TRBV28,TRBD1,CASIRDRGTYGYTF,TGTGCCAGCATCCGGGACAGGGGAACATATGGCTACACCTTC
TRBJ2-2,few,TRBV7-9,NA,CASRPTPDSNTGELFF,TGTGCCAGCAGACCGACACCCGATTCGAACACCGGGGAGCTGTTTTTT
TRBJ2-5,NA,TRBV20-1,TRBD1,CSARRTGGRETQYF,TGCAGTGCTAGACGGACAGGGGGCCGGGAGACCCAGTACTTC
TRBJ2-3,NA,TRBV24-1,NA,CATSEGTHLGTDTQYF,TGTGCCACCAGTGAGGGGACACACCTGGGGACAGATACGCAGTATTTT
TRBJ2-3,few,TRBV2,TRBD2,CASRPSGGYYTDTQYF,TGTGCCAGTCGCCCTAGCGGGGGGTACTACACAGATACGCAGTATTTT
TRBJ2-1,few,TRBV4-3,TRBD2,CASSHRTSGGDEQFF,TGCGCCAGCAGCCACCGGACTAGCGGGGGCGATGAGCAGTTCTTC
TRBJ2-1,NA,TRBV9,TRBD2,CASSVSTGGYNEQFF,TGTGCCAGCAGCGTTTCCACGGGGGGCTACAATGAGCAGTTCTTC
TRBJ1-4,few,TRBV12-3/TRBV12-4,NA,CASSFFDKWSKLFF,TGTGCCAGCAGTTTTTTTGATAAGTGGTCGAAACTGTTTTTT
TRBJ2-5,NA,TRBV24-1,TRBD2,CATSGTSGGPGQETQYF,TGTGCCACCAGCGGGACTAGCGGGGGGCCCGGCCAAGAGACCCAGTACTTC
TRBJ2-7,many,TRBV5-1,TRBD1,CASSSGTGVRFEQYF,TGCGCCAGCAGCTCCGGGACAGGGGTCCGTTTTGAGCAGTACTTC
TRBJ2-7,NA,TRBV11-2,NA,CASSAQGIEQYF,TGTGCCAGCAGCGCCCAGGGTATCGAGCAGTACTTC
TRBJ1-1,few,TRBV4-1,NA,CASSQARGLGAEAFF,TGCGCCAGCAGCCAAGCTCGGGGCTTGGGCGCTGAAGCTTTCTTT
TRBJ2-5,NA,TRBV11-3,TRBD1,CASSPGQGEEDTQYF,TGTGCCAGCAGCCCAGGACAGGGTGAAGAAGATACCCAGTACTTC
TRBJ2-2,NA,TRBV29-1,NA,CSVGGHGELFF,TGCAGCGTCGGGGGCCACGGGGAGCTGTTTTTT
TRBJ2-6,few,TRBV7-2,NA,CASRDTGSGANVLTF,TGTGCCAGCAGGGATACAGGGTCTGGGGCCAACGTCCTGACTTTC